These 26 T cell receptor beta chains were all obtained from the same sample, sequenced in a study of blood T cells in healthy people across ages. Together with a sample-barcoded 5' primer, a J-beta primer mix was included in a second PCR lasting roughly 6 to 12 cycles. MiXCR was run by TCRdb on the 5' RACE reads, yielding one entry per CDR3 protein. The sample shows over 500,000 distinct CDR3 sequences, roughly a quarter of them seen only once. The sample was also linked to a second study, of T cells of mothers and their children.

The sample comprised blood. The receptor source for this set is a boy under 10 years old in good health.

This chain uses TRBV20-1 with TRBJ2-1; maybe TRBD2 (5 bases). Germline CDR1 and CDR2: DFQATT and SNEGSKA (reference sequence). The CDR3 has 14 residues. V was clipped by 0 bases and J by 4 bases, with 10 bases between them. In DNA, the CDR3 is TGCAGTGCTAGAGACTGGGAGTCGTACAATGAGCAGTTCTTC. This translates into CSARDWESYNEQFF.

The chain is built from TRBV6-1 and TRBJ2-7, with 9 bases matching TRBD1. The ends lost 5 bases at V and 6 bases at J; junction bases unmatched: 11. The CDR3 length is 15 residues. The germline gives CDR1 MNHNS, CDR2 SASEGT. CDR3 sequence (DNA): TGTGCCAGCAGTCGACTGGGACAGGGAGGAGGCGAGCAGTACTTC. Translating gives CASSRLGQGGGEQYF.

This clonotype turned up a few times. Its ends do not fully match the called genes, so a read error is possible. The V and J genes are TRBV10-3 and TRBJ1-2; no firm D call. From germline, CDR1 is ENHRY and CDR2 SYGVKD. The CDR3 extends over 14 amino acids. The CDR3 nucleotides are TGTGCCGGCCATCCGGGAAGGCAGAACTGTGGCTACACCTTC. Residues: CAGHPGRQNCGYTF.

The chain couples TRBV19 to TRBJ1-5; perhaps TRBD1 as D (5 bases). This CDR3 has 14 amino acids. Trimming took 6 bases from V and 5 from J, leaving 14 bases between them. The germline CDR1 and CDR2 sequences are LNHDA and SQIVND (reference sequence). The CDR3 coding sequence is TGTGCCAGTAGCCCACCGGGACCCCATCAGCCCCAGCATTTT. Protein product: CASSPPGPHQPQHF.

This clonotype was seen only a few times. The chain employs TRBV24-1 and TRBJ2-5; 7 bases are shared with TRBD2. Germline trimming cut 1 base from V and 1 base from J; bases unmatched to any gene: 11. The CDR3 covers 18 residues. Looked up from germline, CDR1 is KGHDR and CDR2 is SFDVKD. The CDR3 protein is CATSDLLSGAGFQETQYF. Written as DNA, the CDR3 is TGTGCCACCAGTGATTTACTAAGCGGGGCCGGATTCCAAGAGACCCAGTACTTC.

CDR3 DNA sequence: TGTGCCAGCAGCAAAGGACCGCAGGGGGTTTCCTACGAGCAGTACTTC. Its protein product is CASSKGPQGVSYEQYF. The chain combines TRBV21-1 with TRBJ2-5; TRBD1, the D gene given by the table, was not confirmed from the DNA. Matching the DNA end better, TRBJ2-7 makes the J call doubtful. TRBV21-1 is listed as a pseudogene. The CDR3 loop spans 16 amino acids.

This clonotype was seen only a few times. The V call is TRBV5-5, the J call TRBJ1-3; 10 nucleotides align to TRBD1. The CDR3 loop spans 18 amino acids. Germline V gene sequence: CDR1 SGHKS, CDR2 YYEKEE (reference sequence). V lost 4 bases to trimming and J lost 4 bases; unmatched junction nucleotides: 14. The CDR3 reads CASSQTGTGAFPGNTIYF. CDR3 DNA sequence: TGTGCCAGCAGCCAGACCGGGACAGGGGCCTTCCCAGGAAACACCATATATTTT.

The rearrangement joins TRBV6-5 to TRBJ2-4; the D gene is possibly TRBD2 (6 bases). Trimming removed 4 bases from V and 15 bases from J, with 16 bases in between. Germline V CDR1 and CDR2: MNHEY, SVGAGI. The CDR3 sequence is 12 residues long. As DNA, the CDR3 is TGTGCCAGCAGTTCCCAAAGCGGGCCCTTGTACTTC. Translating it yields CASSSQSGPLYF.

The rearrangement uses TRBV4-3 and TRBJ2-4; TRBD1 matches 10 bases. Looked up from germline, CDR1 is LGHNA and CDR2 is YSLEER. V lost 0 bases and J lost 6; bases outside the gene matches: 11. The CDR3 covers 18 residues. The CDR3 nucleotides read TGCGCCAGCAGCCAAGAAGGTACCGGGACAGGGGATAGAAACATTCAGTACTTC. Translating it yields CASSQEGTGTGDRNIQYF.

V gene TRBV2 combines with J gene TRBJ2-2; 7 positions agree with TRBD2. V gave up 7 bases and J gave up 7 bases; unmatched junction bases: 9. Per germline, CDR1 SNHLY and CDR2 FYNNEI. CDR3 length: 14 residues. In DNA form, the CDR3 reads TGTGCCAGCATCCGGGGAGGGTCTAGCGGGGAGCTGTTTTTT. This translates into CASIRGGSSGELFF.

Only a few counts were recorded for this clonotype. The chain recombines TRBV12-5 with TRBJ2-1; no clear D gene. The V end was cut by 0 bases, the J end by 7 bases, with 7 bases between. Germline V lookup: CDR1 LGHNT, CDR2 FRNRAP. The CDR3 is 13 amino acids. The CDR3 region is CASGLVASNEQFF. CDR3 nucleotide sequence: TGTGCTAGTGGTTTGGTAGCTTCGAATGAGCAGTTCTTC.

This clonotype came up a few times. This sequence joins TRBV6-5 and TRBJ2-3, with D uncertain. The CDR3 runs 15 residues. Germline-derived CDR1 and CDR2 are MNHEY and SVGAGI. Trimming removed 11 bases from V and 2 bases from J, with 20 bases in between. The CDR3 region is CACRMAAYFTDTQYF. Here the CDR3 DNA reads TGTGCCTGTCGAATGGCGGCGTACTTCACAGATACGCAGTATTTT.

V gene TRBV5-1 combines with J gene TRBJ2-3, with 7 bases matching TRBD1. Per germline, CDR1 SGHRS and CDR2 YFSETQ. The ends lost 4 bases at V and 1 base at J; junction bases unmatched: 12. This CDR3 has 17 residues. CDR3 loop: CASSRPTGRQGTDTQYF. The CDR3 DNA follows: TGCGCCAGCAGCCGCCCGACAGGGCGGCAGGGCACAGATACGCAGTATTTT.

This chain joins TRBV27 and TRBJ2-7; D is perhaps TRBD2 (6 bases). V shed 2 bases and J shed 6 bases, with 14 bases lying between them. The germline V gene has CDR1 MNHEY and CDR2 SMNVEV (reference sequence). This CDR3 is 14 amino acids long. The CDR3 spells CASSLVPTRGEQYF. DNA for the CDR3: TGTGCCAGCAGTTTAGTCCCGACGCGGGGCGAGCAGTACTTC.

A few counts support this clonotype. The rearrangement joins TRBV14 to TRBJ1-2, with 9 bases that match TRBD1. The germline CDR1 and CDR2 sequences are SGHDN and FVKESK. This CDR3 contains 17 residues. The trim removed 4 bases at V and 8 bases at J, leaving 17 bases unmatched. The CDR3 sequence is CASSPLDGGQGRYGYTF. CDR3 in DNA: TGTGCCAGCAGCCCTCTGGATGGGGGACAGGGTCGTTACGGCTACACCTTC.

This clonotype was picked up a small number of times. CDR3 bases: TGTGCCAGCAGCGTAGGGGACATTAATTCACCCCTCCACTTT. Translation: CASSVGDINSPLHF. The gene calls are TRBV9 and TRBJ1-6; D might be TRBD1 (6 bases). CDR3 size: 14 residues. Germline V gene data show CDR1 as SGDLS and CDR2 as YYNGEE. V shed 0 bases and J shed 6 bases, with 7 bases lying between them. Full variable domain (missing parts from reference TRBV9 and TRBJ1-6): DSGVTQTPKHLITATGQRVTLRCSPRSGDLSVYWYQQSLDQGLQFLIQYYNGEERAKGNILERFSAQQFPDLHSELNLSSLELGDSALYFCASSVGDINSPLHFGNGTRLTVT.

This clonotype was seen a few times. The chain combines TRBV7-9 with TRBJ1-4; D is ambiguous. The CDR3 spans 13 residues. CDR1 and CDR2 from the germline V gene are SEHNR and FQNEAQ (reference sequence). The V end lost 8 bases, the J end lost 0 bases, and 7 bases lay between the germline ends. CDR3: CASREATNEKLFF. CDR3 sequence (DNA): TGTGCCAGCCGGGAGGCAACTAATGAAAAACTGTTTTTT.

This rearrangement joins TRBV12-3 or TRBV12-4 to TRBJ2-5; TRBD2 matches 9 bases. The DNA end is a closer match to TRBJ2-1, so the J assignment may be wrong. The CDR3 runs 16 residues. The CDR3 loop reads CASSLSSSGRGNEQFF. DNA of the CDR3: TGTGCCAGCAGTTTATCGAGTAGCGGGAGAGGGAATGAGCAGTTCTTC.

This clonotype was counted at least ten times. The J gene is TRBJ1-2, the V gene TRBV7-2; D gene unclear. The CDR3 is made up of 14 amino acids. V gave up 8 bases and J gave up 6 bases, with 19 bases separating them. Germline V gene sequence: CDR1 SGHTA, CDR2 FQGNSA. The CDR3 region has the DNA TGTGCCAGCCCAATTGGAGGACGGCTGAATGGCTACACCTTC. Residues: CASPIGGRLNGYTF.

This clonotype was seen a few times. The CDR3 spells CASSHTSGSGEQYF. The CDR3 nucleotides read TGTGCCAGCAGCCATACCTCAGGGTCGGGCGAGCAGTACTTC. The gene calls are TRBV3-1 and TRBJ2-7, with D tentatively TRBD1 (5 bases). This CDR3 comprises 14 residues. V lost 3 bases to trimming and J lost 6 bases, with 15 bases between them. CDR1 is LGHDT and CDR2 is YNNKEL in the germline V gene (reference sequence).

This clonotype was recorded many times. The chain links TRBV29-1 to TRBJ2-5, with 8 nucleotides matching TRBD1. Germline V gene sequence: CDR1 SQVTM, CDR2 ANQGSEA. V lost 4 bases and J lost 7; bases outside the gene matches: 11. The CDR3 contains 14 residues. The chain's CDR3 is CSVGTGPVMGTQYF. In nucleotides, the CDR3 is TGCAGCGTTGGGACAGGGCCAGTTATGGGGACCCAGTACTTC.

V and J are TRBV29-1 and TRBJ2-7; either TRBD1 or TRBD2 may fit D (5 bases each). The CDR3 is made up of 11 amino acids. The germline CDR1 and CDR2 sequences are SQVTM and ANQGSEA. V lost 7 bases, J lost 7 bases, and 14 bases lay in between. CDR3 amino acids: CSAVRGREQYF. CDR3 sequence (DNA): TGCAGCGCCGTAAGGGGACGGGAGCAGTACTTC.

The chain recombines TRBV27 with TRBJ2-1, with D possibly called TRBD1 or TRBD2 (6 bases each). Near its end, the DNA agrees better with TRBJ2-7, so the J call may be wrong. Germline values: CDR1 MNHEY, CDR2 SMNVEV (reference sequence). The CDR3 has 14 amino acids. CDR3 region: CASSLDGGLYEQYF. DNA of the CDR3: TGTGCCAGCAGTTTAGATGGGGGGCTCTACGAGCAGTACTTC.

The chain carries TRBV20-1 and TRBJ1-4, with D possibly being TRBD1 (6 bases). The length of the CDR3 is 14 residues. From germline, CDR1 is DFQATT and CDR2 SNEGSKA (reference sequence). V was pared by 0 bases and J by 3 bases, with 8 bases between. CDR3 residues: CSAREGASNEKLFF. The CDR3 DNA reads as TGCAGTGCTAGAGAGGGGGCTTCTAATGAAAAACTGTTTTTT.

V is TRBV12-3 or TRBV12-4 and J is TRBJ2-1; possible D gene TRBD2, 6 bases. The tail of the sequence fits TRBJ2-7 better, so the J call may be wrong. The CDR3 length is 14 residues. Here the CDR3 reads CASSFMGGGYEQYF. CDR3 coding DNA: TGTGCCAGCAGTTTTATGGGGGGAGGCTACGAGCAGTACTTC.

The rearrangement links TRBV29-1 to TRBJ1-5; 7 bases line up with TRBD1. CDR3 length equals 14 residues. The germline V gene encodes CDR1 SQVTM and CDR2 ANQGSEA. V shed 6 bases, J shed 3 bases, and the junction held 8 bases outside the gene matches. CDR3 residues: CSVIPQGINQPQHF. CDR3 nucleotides: TGCAGCGTAATACCACAGGGGATCAATCAGCCCCAGCATTTT.